The source of this T cell receptor (beta chain) is a study of blood T cell repertoires in COVID-19. At the level of the study: Material from acute and convalescent COVID-19 was sourced from the United States, Italy and Spain. PBMCs, B-cell-depleted T cells, or T cells provided the cDNA or gDNA that made up the material.

Original processing notes: How many nucleated cells were present was estimated from reference gene primer amplification. Generated by immunoSEQ multiplex PCR, the TCRdb table keeps only in-frame clones and is missing some. V and J calls and clone size are those listed in that table; D and trimming were worked out from the DNA. The sample lists 250,000 or so clones, 75% to 90% occurring once. This CDR3 region has 15 residues. CDR1 SGHDT and CDR2 YYEEEE come from the germline V gene. V dropped 1 base and J dropped 0 bases, with 8 bases sitting between them. Source material: peripheral blood. The origin of this receptor is a woman aged 40-49 years who had recovered from COVID-19. This rearrangement joins TRBV5-6 to TRBJ1-5; D unclear. The CDR3 reads CASSLLAGSNQPQHF. Here the CDR3 DNA reads TGTGCCAGCAGCTTGCTGGCTGGTAGCAATCAGCCCCAGCATTTT.